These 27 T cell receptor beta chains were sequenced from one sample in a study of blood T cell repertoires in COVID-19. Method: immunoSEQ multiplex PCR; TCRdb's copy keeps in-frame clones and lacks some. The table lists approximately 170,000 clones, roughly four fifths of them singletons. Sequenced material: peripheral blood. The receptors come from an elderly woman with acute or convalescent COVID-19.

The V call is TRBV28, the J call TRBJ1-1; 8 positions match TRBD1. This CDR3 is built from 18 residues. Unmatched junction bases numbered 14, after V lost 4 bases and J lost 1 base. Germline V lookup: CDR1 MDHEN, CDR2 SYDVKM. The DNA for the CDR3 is TGTGCCAGCAGTTACCAGGGGGCTCGACCCACTCGGAACACTGAAGCTTTCTTT. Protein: CASSYQGARPTRNTEAFF.

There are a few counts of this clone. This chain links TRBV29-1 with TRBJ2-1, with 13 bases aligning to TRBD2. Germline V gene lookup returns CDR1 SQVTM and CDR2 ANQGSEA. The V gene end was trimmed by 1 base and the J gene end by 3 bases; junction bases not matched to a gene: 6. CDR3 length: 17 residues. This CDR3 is CSVEGTSGGAGYNEQFF. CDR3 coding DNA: TGCAGCGTTGAAGGGACTAGCGGGGGCGCCGGCTACAATGAGCAGTTCTTC.

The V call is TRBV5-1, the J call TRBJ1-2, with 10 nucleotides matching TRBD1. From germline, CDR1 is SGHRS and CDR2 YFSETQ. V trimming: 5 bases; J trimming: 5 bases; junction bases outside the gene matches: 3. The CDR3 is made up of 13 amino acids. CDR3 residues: CASSPGQGYGYTF. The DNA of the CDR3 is TGCGCCAGCAGTCCGGGACAGGGGTATGGCTACACCTTC.

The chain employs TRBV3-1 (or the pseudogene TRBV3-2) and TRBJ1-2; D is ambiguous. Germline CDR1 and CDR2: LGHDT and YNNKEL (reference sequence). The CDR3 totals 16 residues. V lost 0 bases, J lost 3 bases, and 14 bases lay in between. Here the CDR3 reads CASSQDSLTAYYGYTF. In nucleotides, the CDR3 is TGTGCCAGCAGCCAAGATTCCCTCACAGCCTACTATGGCTACACCTTC.

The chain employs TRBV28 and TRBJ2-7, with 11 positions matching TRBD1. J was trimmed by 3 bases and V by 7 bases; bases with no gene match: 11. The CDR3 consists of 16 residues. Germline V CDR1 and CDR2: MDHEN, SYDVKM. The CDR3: CASTSPQGQGVYEQYF. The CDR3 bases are TGTGCCAGCACCTCTCCCCAGGGACAGGGGGTCTACGAGCAGTACTTC.

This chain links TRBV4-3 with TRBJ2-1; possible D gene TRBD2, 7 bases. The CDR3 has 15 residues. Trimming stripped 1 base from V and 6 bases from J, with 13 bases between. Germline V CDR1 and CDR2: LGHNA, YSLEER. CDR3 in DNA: TGCGCCAGCAGCCAAGCTGGGGGGGCACTCAATGAGCAGTTCTTC. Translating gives CASSQAGGALNEQFF.

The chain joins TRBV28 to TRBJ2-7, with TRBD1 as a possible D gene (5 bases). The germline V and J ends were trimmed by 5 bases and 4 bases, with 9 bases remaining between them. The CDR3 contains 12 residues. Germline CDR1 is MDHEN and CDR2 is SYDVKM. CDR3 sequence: CASSRQGYEQYF. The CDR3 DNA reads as TGTGCCAGCAGTCGTCAGGGTTACGAGCAGTACTTC.

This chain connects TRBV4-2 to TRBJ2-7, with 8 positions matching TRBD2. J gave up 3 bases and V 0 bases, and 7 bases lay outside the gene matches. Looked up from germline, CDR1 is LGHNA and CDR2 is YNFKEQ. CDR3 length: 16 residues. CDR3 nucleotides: TGTGCCAGCAGCCAAGATCGGAGCGGGAGTTACTACGAGCAGTACTTC. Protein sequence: CASSQDRSGSYYEQYF.

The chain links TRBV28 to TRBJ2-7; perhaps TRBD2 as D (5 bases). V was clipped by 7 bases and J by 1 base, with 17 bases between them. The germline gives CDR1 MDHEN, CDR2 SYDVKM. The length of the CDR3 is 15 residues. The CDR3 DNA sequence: TGTGCCAGCACCGTTCCGGGAACGCTGTCCTACGAGCAGTACTTC. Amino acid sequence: CASTVPGTLSYEQYF.

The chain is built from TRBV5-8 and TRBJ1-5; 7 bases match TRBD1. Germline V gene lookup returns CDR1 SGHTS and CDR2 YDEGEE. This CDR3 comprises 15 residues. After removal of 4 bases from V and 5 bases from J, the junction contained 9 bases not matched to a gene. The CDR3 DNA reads TGTGCCAGCAGCGGGTGGAGGGGGCGCGATCAGCCCCAGCATTTT. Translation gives CASSGWRGRDQPQHF.

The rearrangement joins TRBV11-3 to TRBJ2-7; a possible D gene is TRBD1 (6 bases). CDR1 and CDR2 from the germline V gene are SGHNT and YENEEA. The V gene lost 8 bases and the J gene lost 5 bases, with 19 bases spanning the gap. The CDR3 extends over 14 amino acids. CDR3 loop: CASGPVGTTHEQYF. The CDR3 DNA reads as TGTGCCAGCGGACCAGTGGGGACAACCCACGAGCAGTACTTC.

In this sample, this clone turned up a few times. DNA of the CDR3: TGTGCCAGCAGCTTGGAGGAGGGTTTGATTAACTATGGCTACACCTTC. Its protein is CASSLEEGLINYGYTF. The chain carries TRBV5-8 and TRBJ1-2, with D unresolved. V lost 0 bases to trimming and J lost 1 base, with 13 bases between them. Germline V gene lookup returns CDR1 SGHTS and CDR2 YDEGEE. The CDR3 loop spans 16 amino acids.

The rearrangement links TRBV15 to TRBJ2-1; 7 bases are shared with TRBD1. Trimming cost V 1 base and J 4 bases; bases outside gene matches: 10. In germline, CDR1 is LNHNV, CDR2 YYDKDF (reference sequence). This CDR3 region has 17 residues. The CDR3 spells CATSRVNRGVAYNEQFF. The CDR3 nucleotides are TGTGCCACCAGCAGAGTCAACAGGGGAGTGGCATACAATGAGCAGTTCTTC.

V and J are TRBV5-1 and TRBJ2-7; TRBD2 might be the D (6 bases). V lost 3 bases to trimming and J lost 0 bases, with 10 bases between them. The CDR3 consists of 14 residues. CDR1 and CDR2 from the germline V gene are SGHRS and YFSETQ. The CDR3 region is CASSSRGLSYEQYF. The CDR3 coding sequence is TGCGCCAGCAGCTCGCGGGGCCTCTCCTACGAGCAGTACTTC.

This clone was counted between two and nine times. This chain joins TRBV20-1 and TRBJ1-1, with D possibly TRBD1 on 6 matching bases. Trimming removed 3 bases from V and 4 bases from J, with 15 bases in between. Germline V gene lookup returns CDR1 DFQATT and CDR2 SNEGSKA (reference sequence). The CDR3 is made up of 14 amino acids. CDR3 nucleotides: TGCAGTGCTAGTTTTGAGGGCAGGGGCACTGAAGCTTTCTTT. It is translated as CSASFEGRGTEAFF.

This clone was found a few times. CDR3 sequence: CASSVDRVATNEKLFF. CDR3 nucleotide sequence: TGTGCCAGCAGCGTCGACAGGGTTGCAACTAATGAAAAACTGTTTTTT. The chain couples TRBV11-2 to TRBJ1-4, with TRBD1 matching over 7 bases. Germline assignment: CDR1 SGHAT and CDR2 FQNNGV. This CDR3 has 16 residues. Unmatched junction bases numbered 6, after V lost 5 bases and J lost 0 bases.

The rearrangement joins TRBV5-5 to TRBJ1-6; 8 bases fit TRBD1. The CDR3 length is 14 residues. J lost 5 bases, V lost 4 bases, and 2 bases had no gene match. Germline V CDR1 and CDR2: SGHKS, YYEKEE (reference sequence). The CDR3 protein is CASSGGQDNSPLHF. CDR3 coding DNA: TGTGCCAGCAGCGGGGGACAGGATAATTCACCCCTCCACTTT.

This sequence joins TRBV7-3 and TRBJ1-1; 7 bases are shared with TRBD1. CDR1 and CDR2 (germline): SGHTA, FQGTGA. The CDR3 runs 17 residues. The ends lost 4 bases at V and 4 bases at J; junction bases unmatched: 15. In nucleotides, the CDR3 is TGTGCCAGCAGCTATAATAAACTCGACAGGGTAGGCACTGAAGCTTTCTTT. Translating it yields CASSYNKLDRVGTEAFF.

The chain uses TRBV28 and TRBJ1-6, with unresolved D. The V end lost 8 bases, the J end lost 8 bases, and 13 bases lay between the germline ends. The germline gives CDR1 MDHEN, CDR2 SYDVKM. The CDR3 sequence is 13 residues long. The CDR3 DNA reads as TGTGCCAGCCTAGGGAGTCGGCATTCACCCCTCCACTTT. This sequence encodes CASLGSRHSPLHF.

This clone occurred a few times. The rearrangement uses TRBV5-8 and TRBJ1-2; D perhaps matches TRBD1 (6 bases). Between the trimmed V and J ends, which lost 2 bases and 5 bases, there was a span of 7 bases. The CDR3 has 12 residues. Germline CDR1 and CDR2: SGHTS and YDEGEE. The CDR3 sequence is CASSLQGYGYTF. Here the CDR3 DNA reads TGTGCCAGCAGCTTACAGGGTTATGGCTACACCTTC.

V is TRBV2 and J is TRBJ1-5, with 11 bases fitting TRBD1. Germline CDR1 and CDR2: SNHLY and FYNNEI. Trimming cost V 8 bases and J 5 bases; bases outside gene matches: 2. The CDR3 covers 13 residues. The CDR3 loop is CASAGQGDQPQHF. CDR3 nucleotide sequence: TGTGCCAGCGCGGGACAGGGGGATCAGCCCCAGCATTTT.

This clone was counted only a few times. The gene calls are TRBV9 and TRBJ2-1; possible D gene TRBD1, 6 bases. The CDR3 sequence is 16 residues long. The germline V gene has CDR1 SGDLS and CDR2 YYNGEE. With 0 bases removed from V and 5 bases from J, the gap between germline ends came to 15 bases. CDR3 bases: TGTGCCAGCAGCGTAGCTCCAGGGGCGCGGAACAATGAGCAGTTCTTC. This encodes CASSVAPGARNNEQFF.

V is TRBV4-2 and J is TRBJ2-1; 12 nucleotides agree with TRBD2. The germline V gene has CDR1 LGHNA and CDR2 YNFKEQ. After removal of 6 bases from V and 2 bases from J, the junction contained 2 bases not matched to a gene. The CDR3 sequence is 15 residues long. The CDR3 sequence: CASRRLAGAYNEQFF. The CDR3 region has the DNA TGTGCCAGCAGGAGACTAGCGGGGGCCTACAATGAGCAGTTCTTC.

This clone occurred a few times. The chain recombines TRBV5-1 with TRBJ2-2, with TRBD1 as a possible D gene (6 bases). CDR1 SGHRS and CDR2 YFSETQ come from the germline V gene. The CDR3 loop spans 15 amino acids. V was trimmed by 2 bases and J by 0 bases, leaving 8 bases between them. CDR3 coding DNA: TGCGCCAGCAGCTTCCAGGGGTCGAACACCGGGGAGCTGTTTTTT. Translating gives CASSFQGSNTGELFF. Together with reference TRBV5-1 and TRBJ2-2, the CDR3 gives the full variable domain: KAGVTQTPRYLIKTRGQQVTLSCSPISGHRSVSWYQQTPGQGLQFLFEYFSETQRNKGNFPGRFSGRQFSNSRSEMNVSTLELGDSALYLCASSFQGSNTGELFFGEGSRLTVL.

CDR3 protein: CASSHQGLAVRGEQFF. Here the CDR3 DNA reads TGTGCCAGTAGTCACCAGGGACTAGCGGTTAGGGGTGAGCAGTTCTTC. This chain connects TRBV19 to TRBJ2-1; TRBD2 matches 11 bases. CDR3 size: 16 residues. CDR1 is LNHDA and CDR2 is SQIVND in the germline V gene (reference sequence). The J segment lost 9 bases and the V segment lost 5 bases, leaving 12 bases of the junction unmatched.

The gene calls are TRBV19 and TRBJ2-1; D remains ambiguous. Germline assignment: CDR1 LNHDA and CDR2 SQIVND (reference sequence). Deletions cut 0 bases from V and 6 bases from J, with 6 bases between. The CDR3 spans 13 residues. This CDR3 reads CASSIDYLNEQFF. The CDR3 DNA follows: TGTGCCAGTAGTATAGACTACCTCAATGAGCAGTTCTTC.

The CDR3 region is CASSWLGQANTGELFF. The DNA of the CDR3 is TGTGCCAGCAGTTGGTTGGGACAGGCGAACACCGGGGAGCTGTTTTTT. This chain links TRBV27 with TRBJ2-2; 8 bases line up with TRBD1. From germline, CDR1 is MNHEY and CDR2 SMNVEV (reference sequence). This CDR3 spans 16 amino acids. Trimming took 4 bases from V and 0 from J; bases not matched to a gene: 4.